This TCR beta chain appears in the sequencing data of a study of blood T cell repertoires in COVID-19. The CDR3 length is 16 residues. V dropped 5 bases and J dropped 7; count of bases not matched to a gene: 12. The V gene's germline CDR1 is MDHEN and CDR2 SYDVKM. TCRdb's copy holds only in-frame clones and misses some; the assay was immunoSEQ multiplex PCR. The table lists over 150,000 clones, about nine tenths of them singletons. The TCR was taken from a woman between 55 and 75 years old who had recovered from COVID-19. The V and J genes are TRBV28 and TRBJ2-1; TRBD2 agrees at 9 bases. The sequenced sample consisted of peripheral blood. CDR3 sequence: CASSLQRAGGQNEQFF. CDR3 bases: TGTGCCAGCAGTCTCCAGAGAGCGGGGGGTCAGAATGAGCAGTTCTTC.